This T cell receptor (beta chain) was captured by sequencing in a study of T-cell reconstitution after alpha-beta-depleted transplantation in children. V lost 5 bases and J 1 base, leaving 11 bases between the germline ends. This CDR3 region has 13 residues. Germline V CDR1 and CDR2: DFQATT, SNEGSKA (reference sequence). The library targeted TCRbeta and was prepared with unique molecular identifiers. TCRdb passed the PCR reads through MiXCR, listing each CDR3 protein once. The sample has around 450,000 distinct CDR3 sequences; 43% are singletons. The material was PBMCs, obtained before TCRalphabeta/CD19-depleted stem cell transplant. V is TRBV20-1 and J is TRBJ1-1; D possibly corresponds to TRBD1 (5 bases). The receptor was isolated from a girl aged 2 to 9 with aplastic anemia, due to receive a stem cell transplant. In DNA, the CDR3 is TGCAGTGCTCACCGGGACGGGAACACTGAAGCTTTCTTT. Its protein product is CSAHRDGNTEAFF.